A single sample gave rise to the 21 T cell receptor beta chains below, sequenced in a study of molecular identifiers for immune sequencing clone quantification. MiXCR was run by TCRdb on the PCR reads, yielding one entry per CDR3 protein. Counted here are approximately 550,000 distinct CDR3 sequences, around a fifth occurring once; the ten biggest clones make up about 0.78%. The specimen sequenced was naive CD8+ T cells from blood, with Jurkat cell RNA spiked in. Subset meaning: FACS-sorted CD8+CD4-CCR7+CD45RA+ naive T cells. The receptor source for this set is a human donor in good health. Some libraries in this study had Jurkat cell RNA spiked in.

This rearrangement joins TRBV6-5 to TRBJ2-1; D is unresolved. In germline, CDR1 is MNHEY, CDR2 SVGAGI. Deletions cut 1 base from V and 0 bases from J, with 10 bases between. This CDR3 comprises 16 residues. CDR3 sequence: CASSYWSESSYNEQFF. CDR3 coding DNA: TGTGCCAGCAGTTACTGGTCTGAGAGCTCCTACAATGAGCAGTTCTTC.

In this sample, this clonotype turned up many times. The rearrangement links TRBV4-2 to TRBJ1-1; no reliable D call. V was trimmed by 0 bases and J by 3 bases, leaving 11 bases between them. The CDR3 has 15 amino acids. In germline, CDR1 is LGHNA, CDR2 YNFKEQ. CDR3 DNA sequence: TGTGCCAGCAGCCAAGAGGCAGGTTTGTACACTGAAGCTTTCTTT. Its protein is CASSQEAGLYTEAFF.

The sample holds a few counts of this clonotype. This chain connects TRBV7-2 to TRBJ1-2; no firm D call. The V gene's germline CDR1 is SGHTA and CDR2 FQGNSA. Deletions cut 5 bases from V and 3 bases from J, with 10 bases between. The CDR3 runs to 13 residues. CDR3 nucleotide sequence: TGTGCCAGCAGCACGGAGACCCACTATGGCTACACCTTC. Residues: CASSTETHYGYTF.

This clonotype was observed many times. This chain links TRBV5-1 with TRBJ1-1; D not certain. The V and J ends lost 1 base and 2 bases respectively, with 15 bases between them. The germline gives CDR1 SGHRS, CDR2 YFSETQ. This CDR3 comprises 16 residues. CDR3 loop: CASSLLLGASNTEAFF. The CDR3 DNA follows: TGCGCCAGCAGCTTGCTCCTGGGTGCGAGTAACACTGAAGCTTTCTTT.

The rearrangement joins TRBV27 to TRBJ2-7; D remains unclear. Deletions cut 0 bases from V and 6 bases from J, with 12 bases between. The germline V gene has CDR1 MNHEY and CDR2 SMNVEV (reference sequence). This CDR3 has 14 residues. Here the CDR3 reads CASSLSKGISEQYF. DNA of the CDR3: TGTGCCAGCAGTTTATCGAAGGGTATCTCCGAGCAGTACTTC.

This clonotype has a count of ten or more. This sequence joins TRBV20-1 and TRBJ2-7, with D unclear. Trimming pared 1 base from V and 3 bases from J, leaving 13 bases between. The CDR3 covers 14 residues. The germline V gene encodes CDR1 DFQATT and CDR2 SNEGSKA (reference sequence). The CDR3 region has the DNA TGCAGTGCTAGAGGGACGGAAAGATTCTACGAGCAGTACTTC. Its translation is CSARGTERFYEQYF.

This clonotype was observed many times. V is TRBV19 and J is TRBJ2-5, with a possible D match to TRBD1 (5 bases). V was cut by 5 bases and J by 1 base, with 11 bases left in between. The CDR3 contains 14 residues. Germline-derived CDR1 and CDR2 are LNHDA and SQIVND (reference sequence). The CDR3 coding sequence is TGTGCCAGTAGTCCACAGGCCGGCCAAGAGACCCAGTACTTC. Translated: CASSPQAGQETQYF.

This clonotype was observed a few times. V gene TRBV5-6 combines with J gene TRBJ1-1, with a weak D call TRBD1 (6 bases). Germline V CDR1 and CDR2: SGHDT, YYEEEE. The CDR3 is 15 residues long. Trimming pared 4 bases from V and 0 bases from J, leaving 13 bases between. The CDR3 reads CASSLWTAVNTEAFF. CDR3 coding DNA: TGTGCCAGCAGCCTATGGACAGCCGTGAACACTGAAGCTTTCTTT.

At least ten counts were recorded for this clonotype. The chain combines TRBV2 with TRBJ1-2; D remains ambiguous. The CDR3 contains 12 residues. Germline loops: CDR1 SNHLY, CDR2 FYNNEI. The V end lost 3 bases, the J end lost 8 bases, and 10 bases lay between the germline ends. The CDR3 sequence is CASSDGTKGYTF. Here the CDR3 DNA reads TGTGCCAGCAGTGACGGCACGAAAGGCTACACCTTC.

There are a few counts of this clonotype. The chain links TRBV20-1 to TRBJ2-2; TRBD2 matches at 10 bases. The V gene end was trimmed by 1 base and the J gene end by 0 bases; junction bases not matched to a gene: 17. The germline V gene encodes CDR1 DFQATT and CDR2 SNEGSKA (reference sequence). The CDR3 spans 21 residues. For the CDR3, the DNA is TGCAGTGCTAGAGCCGGACTAGCGGTACCTCCATTCCCATCGAACACCGGGGAGCTGTTTTTT. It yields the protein CSARAGLAVPPFPSNTGELFF.

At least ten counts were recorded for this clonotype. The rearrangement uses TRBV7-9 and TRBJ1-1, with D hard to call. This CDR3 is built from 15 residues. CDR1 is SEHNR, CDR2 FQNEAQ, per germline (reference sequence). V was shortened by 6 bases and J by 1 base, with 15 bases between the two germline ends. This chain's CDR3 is CASSGEESANTEAFF. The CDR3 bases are TGTGCCAGCAGTGGGGAAGAGTCGGCGAACACTGAAGCTTTCTTT. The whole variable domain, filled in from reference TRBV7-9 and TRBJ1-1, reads DTGVSQNPRHKITKRGQNVTFRCDPISEHNRLYWYRQTLGQGPEFLTYFQNEAQLEKSRLLSDRFSAERPKGSFSTLEIQRTEQGDSAMYLCASSGEESANTEAFFGQGTRLTVV.

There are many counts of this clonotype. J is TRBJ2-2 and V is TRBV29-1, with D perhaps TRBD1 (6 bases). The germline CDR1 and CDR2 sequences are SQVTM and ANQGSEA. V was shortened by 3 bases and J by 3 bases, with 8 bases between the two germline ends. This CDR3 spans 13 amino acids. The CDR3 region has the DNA TGCAGCGTTGATTGGACAGACACCGGGGAGCTGTTTTTT. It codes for CSVDWTDTGELFF.

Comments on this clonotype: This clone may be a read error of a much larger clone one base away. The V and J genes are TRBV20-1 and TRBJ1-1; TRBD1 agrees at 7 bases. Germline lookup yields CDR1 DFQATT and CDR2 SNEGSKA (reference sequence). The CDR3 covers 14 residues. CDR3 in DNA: TGCAGTGCTCGGGACAGTTACATGAACACTGAAGCTTCCTTT. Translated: CSARDSYMNTEASF.

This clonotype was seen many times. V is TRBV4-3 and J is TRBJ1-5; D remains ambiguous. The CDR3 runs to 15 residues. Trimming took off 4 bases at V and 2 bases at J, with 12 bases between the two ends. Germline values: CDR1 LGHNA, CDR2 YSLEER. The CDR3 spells CASSPNPQGNQPQHF. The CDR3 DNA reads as TGCGCCAGCAGCCCAAACCCTCAGGGCAATCAGCCCCAGCATTTT.

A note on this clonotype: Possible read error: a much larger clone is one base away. The CDR3 loop is CASSRPGTSVGDWADTQYF. DNA for the CDR3: TGTGCCAGCAGCCGGCCGGGGACTAGCGTGGGGGACTGGGCAGATACGCAGTATTTT. This chain connects TRBV12-3 or TRBV12-4 to TRBJ2-3; 10 bases match TRBD2. The CDR3 loop spans 19 amino acids. Losses at the gene ends were 6 bases for V and 4 bases for J; bases not matched to a gene: 19.

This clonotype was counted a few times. CDR3 coding DNA: TGTGCCAGCAGCTTAGATAATCTAGGACCCCCCTACGGTGAGCAGTTCTTC. Amino acid sequence: CASSLDNLGPPYGEQFF. The rearrangement joins TRBV11-3 to TRBJ2-1; D remains unclear. The CDR3 contains 17 residues. V was shortened by 0 bases and J by 9 bases, with 21 bases between the two germline ends. Germline CDR1 SGHNT, CDR2 YENEEA.

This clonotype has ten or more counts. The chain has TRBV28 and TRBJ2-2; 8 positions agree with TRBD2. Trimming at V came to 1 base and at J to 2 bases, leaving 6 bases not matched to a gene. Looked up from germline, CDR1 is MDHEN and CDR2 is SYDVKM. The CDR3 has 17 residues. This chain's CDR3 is CASSLYHSGANTGELFF. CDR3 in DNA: TGTGCCAGCAGTTTATATCATAGCGGGGCTAACACCGGGGAGCTGTTTTTT.

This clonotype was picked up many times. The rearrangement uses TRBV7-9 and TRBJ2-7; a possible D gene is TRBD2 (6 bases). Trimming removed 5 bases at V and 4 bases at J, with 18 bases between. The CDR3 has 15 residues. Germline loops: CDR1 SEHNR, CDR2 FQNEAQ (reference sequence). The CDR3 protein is CASSPEGGGRYEQYF. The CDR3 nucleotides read TGTGCCAGCAGCCCCGAGGGAGGTGGACGATACGAGCAGTACTTC.

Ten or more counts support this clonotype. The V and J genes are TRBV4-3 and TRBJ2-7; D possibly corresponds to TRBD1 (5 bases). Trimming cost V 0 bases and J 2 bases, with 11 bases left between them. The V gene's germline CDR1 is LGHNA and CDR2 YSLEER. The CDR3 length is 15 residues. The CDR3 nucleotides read TGCGCCAGCAGCCAAGATGCTCAGGGTCCCTACGAGCAGTACTTC. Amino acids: CASSQDAQGPYEQYF.

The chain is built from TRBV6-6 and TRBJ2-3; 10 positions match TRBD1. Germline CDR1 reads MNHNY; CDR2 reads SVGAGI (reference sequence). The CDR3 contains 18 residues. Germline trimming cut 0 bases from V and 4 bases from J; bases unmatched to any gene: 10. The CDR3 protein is CASSYSMSTTGGSDTQYF. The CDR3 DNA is TGTGCCAGCAGTTACTCGATGTCTACGACAGGGGGCTCAGATACGCAGTATTTT.

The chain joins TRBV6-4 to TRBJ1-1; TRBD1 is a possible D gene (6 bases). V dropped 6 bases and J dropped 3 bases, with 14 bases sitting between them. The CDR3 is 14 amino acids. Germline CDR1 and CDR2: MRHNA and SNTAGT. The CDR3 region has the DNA TGTGCCAGCAGCCGGGGAGGGGGGGACACTGAAGCTTTCTTT. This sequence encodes CASSRGGGDTEAFF.